Listed below are T cell receptor beta chains from one sample, sequenced in a study of shared clonotypes between healthy human individuals. Some clones are missing from TCRdb's copy, which holds only in-frame ones; the method was immunoSEQ multiplex PCR. This sample carries about 2.5 million clones, roughly 92% of them seen once, and the ten largest clones take 0.37%. Input material: naive CD4+ T cells from PBMCs. Receptor source: a man aged 18 to 30 in good health. Some clones in this sample may be carry-over from other donors' samples. CDR3s include the opening cysteine and the closing phenylalanine or tryptophan. The D gene is left open where the match is weak.

v_call d_call cdr3_aa
TRBV5-1 . CASSLGPAYEQYF
TRBV5-1 TRBD1 CASSPWDSISGNTIYF
TRBV9 . CASSVGGVGSYNEQFF
TRBV11-2 TRBD2 CASSTTSGSPGELFF
TRBV27 . CASKSPRVNTEAFF
TRBV6-5 . CASSYGDTLSGNTIYF
TRBV5-1 . CASSLGPGTEAFF
TRBV4-1 . CASSQEGSTDTQYF
TRBV5-6 TRBD1 CASSPTWDSSWGYTF
TRBV4-1 . CASSQDRWQSQHF
TRBV7-3 . CASSLNHGHQETQYF
TRBV29-1 TRBD1 CSSNRGNYGYTF
TRBV6-4 . CASSLGPLDTQYF
TRBV18 . CASSPRKETQYF
TRBV5-1 . CASSLDSSYGYTF
TRBV2 TRBD1 CASSHSGTGPWETQYF